The subject of this entry is one TCR beta chain. Sequenced by immunoSEQ multiplex PCR; TCRdb stores in-frame clones only, minus some. The sample yields roughly 650,000 clones, about 95% seen once. This sample was taken from a study of shared clonotypes between healthy human individuals. CD8 cells classed as naive were CD45RO-negative and positively selected for CCR7, excluding terminally differentiated effector memory CD45RA+ cells. Germline V CDR1 and CDR2: SGHAT, FQNNGV. Trimming removed 3 bases from V and 0 bases from J, with 17 bases in between. The CDR3 totals 17 residues. The TCR was taken from a woman aged 25 to 39 in good health. The V gene is TRBV11-2, the J gene TRBJ1-1, with D uncertain. Sequenced sample: naive CD8+ T cells sorted from blood. CDR3 region: CASSFYPNAALNTEAFF. The CDR3 region has the DNA TGTGCCAGCAGCTTCTACCCCAACGCGGCCCTGAACACTGAAGCTTTCTTT.